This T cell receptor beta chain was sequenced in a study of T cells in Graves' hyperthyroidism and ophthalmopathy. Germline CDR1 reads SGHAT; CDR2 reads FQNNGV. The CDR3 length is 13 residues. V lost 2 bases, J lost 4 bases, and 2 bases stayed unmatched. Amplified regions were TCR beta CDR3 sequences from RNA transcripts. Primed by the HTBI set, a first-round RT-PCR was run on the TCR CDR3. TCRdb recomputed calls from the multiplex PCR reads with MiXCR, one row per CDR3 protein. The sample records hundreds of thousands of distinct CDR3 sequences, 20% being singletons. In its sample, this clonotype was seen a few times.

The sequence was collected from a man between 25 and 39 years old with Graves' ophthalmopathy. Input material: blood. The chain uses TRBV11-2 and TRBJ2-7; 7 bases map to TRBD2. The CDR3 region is CASSLWEGYEQYF. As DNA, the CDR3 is TGTGCCAGCAGCTTATGGGAGGGGTACGAGCAGTACTTC.